Listed below are T cell receptor beta chains from one sample, sequenced in a study of PD-1 blockade in mismatch repair-deficient tumors. Here immunoSEQ multiplex PCR was the method, and the copy in TCRdb shows in-frame clones only, minus some. Here the sample spans some 40,000 clones, approximately 80% being singletons. The specimen comprised PBMCs, sampled 38 to 40 weeks after starting pembrolizumab. These receptors came from an adult with mismatch repair-deficient cancer. CDR3s include the opening cysteine and the closing phenylalanine or tryptophan. Each record gives: CDR3 DNA, CDR3 protein, D gene, J gene, V gene, clone size. A D gene is named only where the DNA matches it firmly. Size tells how often a clone was seen (once, few, many) or the class of an expanded clone, and some rows leave it out.

DNA: TGTGCTAGTGGTTTGGCCCCGGACAGCTACGAGCAGTACTTC; CDR3: CASGLAPDSYEQYF; D: NA; J: TRBJ2-7; V: TRBV12-5; size: NA
DNA: TGTGCCAGCAGCTTATACTTGACCGGGGAAGCTTTCTTT; CDR3: CASSLYLTGEAFF; D: NA; J: TRBJ1-1; V: TRBV7-3; size: NA
DNA: TGTGCCAGCAGCCACAGGGATCACGGGGAGCTGTTTTTT; CDR3: CASSHRDHGELFF; D: NA; J: TRBJ2-2; V: TRBV11-1; size: few
DNA: TGTGCCACCAGCAGAGGGGGCAGAACTTACGAGCAGTACTTC; CDR3: CATSRGGRTYEQYF; D: NA; J: TRBJ2-7; V: TRBV15; size: NA
DNA: TGTCGGTCCGGGACAGGGGGGAGGAACACTGAAGCTTTCTTT; CDR3: CRSGTGGRNTEAFF; D: TRBD1; J: TRBJ1-1; V: TRBV28; size: NA
DNA: TGTGCCAGTCCACAGGGGGAGGGAAACACCATATATTTT; CDR3: CASPQGEGNTIYF; D: NA; J: TRBJ1-3; V: TRBV21-1; size: NA
DNA: TGTGCCAGCAGCTTAGCGCGGAGGGAAGCTTTCTTT; CDR3: CASSLARREAFF; D: NA; J: TRBJ1-1; V: TRBV7-9; size: NA
DNA: TGCGCCAGCAGCCGACGGGAGCCGGCCCGGGAGACCCAGTACTTC; CDR3: CASSRREPARETQYF; D: NA; J: TRBJ2-5; V: TRBV5-1; size: NA
DNA: TGTGCCAGCAGCTTGGGTACCGGAGGGTGGCTTAATTCACCCCTCCACTTT; CDR3: CASSLGTGGWLNSPLHF; D: NA; J: TRBJ1-6; V: TRBV5-4; size: NA
DNA: TGCGCCAGCAGAGAACCGACAGGGCCTAAAACCGGGGAGCTGTTTTTT; CDR3: CASREPTGPKTGELFF; D: TRBD1; J: TRBJ2-2; V: TRBV5-1; size: NA
DNA: TGCGCCAGCAGCTTGGGGACTAGCGGGAGGGCGGGGAATGAGCAGTTCTTC; CDR3: CASSLGTSGRAGNEQFF; D: TRBD2; J: TRBJ2-1; V: TRBV5-1; size: NA
DNA: TGTGCCAGCAAAGGGGAAAGCGGGAGGGAAGAGACCCAGTACTTC; CDR3: CASKGESGREETQYF; D: TRBD2; J: TRBJ2-5; V: TRBV2; size: NA
DNA: TGCGCCAGCAGCCCGGGGGTAAACTATGGCTACACCTTC; CDR3: CASSPGVNYGYTF; D: NA; J: TRBJ1-2; V: TRBV5-1; size: NA
DNA: TGTGCCAGCAGAAAGCCCGATCGGTACTTC; CDR3: CASRKPDRYF; D: NA; J: TRBJ2-7; V: TRBV6-5; size: NA
DNA: TGTGCCACCAGCAGAGGGGACAGGGGTAACGAGCAGTACTTC; CDR3: CATSRGDRGNEQYF; D: TRBD1; J: TRBJ2-7; V: TRBV15; size: few
DNA: TGTGCCAGCACCCGGGAGGGGGCCTTCTCAGGAAACACCATATATTTT; CDR3: CASTREGAFSGNTIYF; D: TRBD1; J: TRBJ1-3; V: TRBV5-5; size: NA
DNA: TGTGCCAGCAGCGAAACCGGGACCGCGGGACAGCCCCAGCATTTT; CDR3: CASSETGTAGQPQHF; D: NA; J: TRBJ1-5; V: TRBV9; size: NA
DNA: TGCGCCAGCAGTCCGACAGGGCTTAGCACAGATACGCAGTATTTT; CDR3: CASSPTGLSTDTQYF; D: TRBD1; J: TRBJ2-3; V: TRBV5-1; size: NA
DNA: TGTGCCAGCAGCTTTGCGTGGCGGACTAGCGGGAGGCCAGGGGATGAGCAGTTCTTC; CDR3: CASSFAWRTSGRPGDEQFF; D: NA; J: TRBJ2-1; V: TRBV12-1; size: NA
DNA: TGTGCCATCAGTACTAGCGGGGCGATCGATGAGCAGTTCTTC; CDR3: CAISTSGAIDEQFF; D: TRBD2; J: TRBJ2-1; V: TRBV10-3; size: NA
DNA: TGTGCCAGCAGCGGACTAGCGGGTTTTTCCCCGGGGGAGCAGTACTTC; CDR3: CASSGLAGFSPGEQYF; D: TRBD2; J: TRBJ2-7; V: TRBV9; size: NA
DNA: TGTGCCAGCAGTTCACGACAGGGGGTAGTTAGGAATGAGCAGTTCTTC; CDR3: CASSSRQGVVRNEQFF; D: TRBD1; J: TRBJ2-1; V: TRBV6-5; size: NA
DNA: TGTGCCAGCGGGTACGGGGGTCAGGACTATGGCTACACCTTC; CDR3: CASGYGGQDYGYTF; D: NA; J: TRBJ1-2; V: TRBV2; size: NA
DNA: TGTGCCAGCAGCACGAAGATTGGCAGGGAAGGCACAGATACGCAGTATTTT; CDR3: CASSTKIGREGTDTQYF; D: NA; J: TRBJ2-3; V: TRBV5-4; size: NA
DNA: TGCGCCAGCAACGGAGGGGAAGGGGCTACGGGGAATTCACCCCTCCACTTT; CDR3: CASNGGEGATGNSPLHF; D: NA; J: TRBJ1-6; V: TRBV5-1; size: NA
DNA: TGTGCCAGCAGCTTCGGGCTAGCGGGTAACAATGAGCAGTTCTTC; CDR3: CASSFGLAGNNEQFF; D: TRBD2; J: TRBJ2-1; V: TRBV7-2; size: once
DNA: TGTGCCAGCAGTGGCCAGGGGTGGGGCTATGGCTACACCTTC; CDR3: CASSGQGWGYGYTF; D: NA; J: TRBJ1-2; V: TRBV25-1; size: NA
DNA: TGCGCCAGCAGCTTGACAGCAGGGGAGCAGTACTTC; CDR3: CASSLTAGEQYF; D: NA; J: TRBJ2-7; V: TRBV5-1; size: NA
DNA: TGTGCTAGTGGTTTGGTATTGCAGGGGAACACTGAAGCTTTCTTT; CDR3: CASGLVLQGNTEAFF; D: NA; J: TRBJ1-1; V: TRBV12-5; size: NA
DNA: TGCGCCAGCAGCCCCGGCAGGGGACAGAGCACTGGAAACACCATATATTTT; CDR3: CASSPGRGQSTGNTIYF; D: TRBD1; J: TRBJ1-3; V: TRBV4-1; size: NA
DNA: TGTGCCAGCAGTTTGCAGGGGCGCGGGGCTTTCTTT; CDR3: CASSLQGRGAFF; D: NA; J: TRBJ1-1; V: TRBV28; size: NA
DNA: TGTGCCAGCAGCGCTTCCGGGACAGGGGGATACGAGCAGTACTTC; CDR3: CASSASGTGGYEQYF; D: TRBD1; J: TRBJ2-7; V: TRBV9; size: NA
DNA: TGTGCCTCCCCTGGGACAGGTGATTCCTACGAGCAGTACTTC; CDR3: CASPGTGDSYEQYF; D: TRBD1; J: TRBJ2-7; V: TRBV28; size: NA
DNA: TGCGCCAGCAGCCCCGATAGGACTAGCGGGAGAGGGCAGTTCTTC; CDR3: CASSPDRTSGRGQFF; D: TRBD2; J: TRBJ2-1; V: TRBV4-1; size: NA
DNA: TGTGCCAGCAGTCCCTACGGAGTAGCCAAAAACATTCAGTACTTC; CDR3: CASSPYGVAKNIQYF; D: NA; J: TRBJ2-4; V: TRBV28; size: once
DNA: TGTGCCAGCACCACCTTGCAGGGACAGCTAAGGTCGAGCAACTACGAGCAGTACTTC; CDR3: CASTTLQGQLRSSNYEQYF; D: TRBD1; J: TRBJ2-7; V: TRBV2; size: NA
DNA: TGTGCCAGCAGCTTGGATTTCAGGTTGGACACTGAAGCTTTCTTT; CDR3: CASSLDFRLDTEAFF; D: NA; J: TRBJ1-1; V: TRBV5-4; size: once
DNA: TGTGCCTATACAAACTTGGGAGCCTACGAGCAGTACTTC; CDR3: CAYTNLGAYEQYF; D: NA; J: TRBJ2-7; V: TRBV30; size: medium-sized
DNA: TGCAGCGTTGAAGGCAGAGGGATATCCTACAATGAGCAGTTCTTC; CDR3: CSVEGRGISYNEQFF; D: NA; J: TRBJ2-1; V: TRBV29-1; size: NA
DNA: TGTGCCAGCAGTGACCCCCCGGGGGACACTGAAGCTTTCTTT; CDR3: CASSDPPGDTEAFF; D: NA; J: TRBJ1-1; V: TRBV2; size: NA
DNA: TGCAGCGCCCGACAGGGAACCACAGATACGCAGTATTTT; CDR3: CSARQGTTDTQYF; D: TRBD1; J: TRBJ2-3; V: TRBV29-1; size: NA
DNA: TGTGCCAGCAGCTTAGAGCAGGGGGCAAACGAAAAACTGTTTTTT; CDR3: CASSLEQGANEKLFF; D: TRBD1; J: TRBJ1-4; V: TRBV7-9; size: NA
DNA: TGTGCCAGCAGCCGAGCGACAGGACTCTACGAGCAGTACTTC; CDR3: CASSRATGLYEQYF; D: NA; J: TRBJ2-7; V: TRBV14; size: NA
DNA: TGTGCCACCAGCGGCTTTGGTCAGCCCCAGCATTTT; CDR3: CATSGFGQPQHF; D: NA; J: TRBJ1-5; V: TRBV15; size: NA
DNA: TGTGCCTGTAACGATGGGGCGGTCAGCGGGGAGCTGTTTTTT; CDR3: CACNDGAVSGELFF; D: NA; J: TRBJ2-2; V: TRBV30; size: NA
DNA: TGCGCCAGCAGCGGGACAGGGATTGGGACAACTGAAGCTTTCTTT; CDR3: CASSGTGIGTTEAFF; D: TRBD1; J: TRBJ1-1; V: TRBV5-1; size: NA
DNA: TGTGCCAGCAGAGAGGCAGCCTCTGGAAACACCATATATTTT; CDR3: CASREAASGNTIYF; D: NA; J: TRBJ1-3; V: TRBV6-5; size: NA
DNA: TGTGCCTGGAGTGGGGGGCGTGGCGGACAGGCCTCTGGAAACACCATATATTTT; CDR3: CAWSGGRGGQASGNTIYF; D: TRBD1; J: TRBJ1-3; V: TRBV30; size: few
DNA: TGTGCCTGGAGTGGAACAGGTAATCAGCCCCAGCATTTT; CDR3: CAWSGTGNQPQHF; D: NA; J: TRBJ1-5; V: TRBV30; size: NA
DNA: TGCAGCGTTGCCACAAACTCCTACGAGCAGTACTTC; CDR3: CSVATNSYEQYF; D: NA; J: TRBJ2-7; V: TRBV29-1; size: NA
DNA: TGTGCCAGCAGTCTCAACAGGGATTTGGCTGAAGCTTTCTTT; CDR3: CASSLNRDLAEAFF; D: NA; J: TRBJ1-1; V: TRBV27; size: NA
DNA: TGCGCCAGCAGCCCCGGAGGTAGGGAGACCCAGTACTTC; CDR3: CASSPGGRETQYF; D: NA; J: TRBJ2-5; V: TRBV5-1; size: NA
DNA: TGCGCCAGCAGCAAAGGGACAGGGGTAGGCTATGGCTACACCTTC; CDR3: CASSKGTGVGYGYTF; D: TRBD1; J: TRBJ1-2; V: TRBV5-1; size: NA
DNA: TGTGCCAGCAGCCAACCGGGACTAGCTTTCGGGGAGCTGTTTTTT; CDR3: CASSQPGLAFGELFF; D: TRBD2; J: TRBJ2-2; V: TRBV7-8; size: NA
DNA: TGCGCCAGCAGCTTGAGCAGCGGGACCTACAATGAGCAGTTCTTC; CDR3: CASSLSSGTYNEQFF; D: TRBD2; J: TRBJ2-1; V: TRBV5-1; size: NA
DNA: TGTGCCAGCAGTGAATATTTTCGGGGACAGATAAGAACGAACACCGGGGAGCTGTTTTTT; CDR3: CASSEYFRGQIRTNTGELFF; D: TRBD1; J: TRBJ2-2; V: TRBV2; size: NA
DNA: TGTGCCAGCAGTACCTCATGGGGCACTGGAAACACCATATATTTT; CDR3: CASSTSWGTGNTIYF; D: NA; J: TRBJ1-3; V: TRBV6-1; size: NA
DNA: TGTGCCAGCCGGGACAGCGTTAGCACAGATACGCAGTATTTT; CDR3: CASRDSVSTDTQYF; D: TRBD1; J: TRBJ2-3; V: TRBV6-1; size: NA
DNA: TGCACCAGCAGTCCCACAGGGGTGACCACTGAAGCTTTCTTT; CDR3: CTSSPTGVTTEAFF; D: NA; J: TRBJ1-1; V: TRBV1; size: NA